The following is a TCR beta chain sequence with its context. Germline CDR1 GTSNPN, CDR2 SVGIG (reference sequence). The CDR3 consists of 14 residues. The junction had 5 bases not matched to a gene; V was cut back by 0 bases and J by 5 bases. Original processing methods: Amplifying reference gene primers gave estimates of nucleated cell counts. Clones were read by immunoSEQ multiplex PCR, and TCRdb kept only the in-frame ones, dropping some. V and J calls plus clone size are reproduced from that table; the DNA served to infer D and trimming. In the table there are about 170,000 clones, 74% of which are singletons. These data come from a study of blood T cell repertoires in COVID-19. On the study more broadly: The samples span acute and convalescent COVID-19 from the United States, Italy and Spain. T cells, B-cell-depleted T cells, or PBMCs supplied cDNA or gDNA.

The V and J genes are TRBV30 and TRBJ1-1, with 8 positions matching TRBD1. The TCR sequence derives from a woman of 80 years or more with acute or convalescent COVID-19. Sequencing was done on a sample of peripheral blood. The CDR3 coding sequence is TGTGCCTGGAGTGTAAACAGGGGGGGGACTGAAGCTTTCTTT. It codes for CAWSVNRGGTEAFF.